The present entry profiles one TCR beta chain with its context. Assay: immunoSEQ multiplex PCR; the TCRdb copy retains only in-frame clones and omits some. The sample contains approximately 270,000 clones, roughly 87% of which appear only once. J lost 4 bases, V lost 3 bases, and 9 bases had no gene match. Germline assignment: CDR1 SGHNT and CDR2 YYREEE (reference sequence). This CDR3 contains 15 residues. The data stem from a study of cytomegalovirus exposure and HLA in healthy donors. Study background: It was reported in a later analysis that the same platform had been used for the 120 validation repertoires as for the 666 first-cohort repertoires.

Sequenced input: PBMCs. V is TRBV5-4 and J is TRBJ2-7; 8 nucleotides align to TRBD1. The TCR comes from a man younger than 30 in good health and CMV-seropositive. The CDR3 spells CASSSGQGAIYEQYF. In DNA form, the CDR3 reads TGTGCCAGCAGCTCCGGACAGGGAGCCATTTACGAGCAGTACTTC.